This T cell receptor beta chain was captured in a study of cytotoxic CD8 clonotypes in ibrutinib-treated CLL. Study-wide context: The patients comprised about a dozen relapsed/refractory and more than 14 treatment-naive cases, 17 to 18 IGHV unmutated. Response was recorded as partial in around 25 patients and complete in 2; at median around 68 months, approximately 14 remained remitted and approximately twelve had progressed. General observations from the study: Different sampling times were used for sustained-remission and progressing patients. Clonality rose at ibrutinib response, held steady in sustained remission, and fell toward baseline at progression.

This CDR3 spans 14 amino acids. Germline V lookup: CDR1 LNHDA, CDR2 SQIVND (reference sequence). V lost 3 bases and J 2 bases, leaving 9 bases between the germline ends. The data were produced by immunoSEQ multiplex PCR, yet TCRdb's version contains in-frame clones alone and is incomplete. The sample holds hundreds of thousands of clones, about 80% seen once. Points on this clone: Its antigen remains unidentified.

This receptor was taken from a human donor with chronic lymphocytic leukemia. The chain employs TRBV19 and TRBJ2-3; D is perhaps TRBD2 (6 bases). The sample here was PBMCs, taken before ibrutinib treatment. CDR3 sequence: CASSIWGVTDTQYF. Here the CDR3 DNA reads TGTGCCAGTAGTATCTGGGGGGTCACAGATACGCAGTATTTT.